Following are 25 T cell receptor beta chains from one sample sequenced in a study of T cell changes during pregnancy in multiple sclerosis. The repertoire was sequenced with immunoSEQ multiplex PCR; TCRdb's copy has only in-frame clones and lacks some. The sample gives 44,000 or so clones, more than 70% of which show up once; 5.5% to 6.5% is in the top ten. This sample comprised CD8+ T cells from peripheral blood mononuclear cells, obtained after pregnancy. These receptors were taken from a female donor in good health, enrolled as a control in a pregnancy study.

Remarks on this clone: At one end, the junction sequence differs from germline, possibly due to a read error. The chain combines TRBV7-7 with TRBJ2-7, with D tentatively TRBD1 (6 bases). Germline assignment: CDR1 SSHAT and CDR2 FNYEAQ (reference sequence). The CDR3 totals 13 residues. CDR3 sequence: CASSPYREHEQYF. In nucleotides, the CDR3 is TGTGCTAGCAGCCCATACAGGGAACACGAGCAGTACTTC.

The genes are TRBV9 and TRBJ2-1, with 9 bases identical to TRBD2. J gave up 0 bases and V 0 bases, and 1 base lay outside the gene matches. Germline V lookup: CDR1 SGDLS, CDR2 YYNGEE. This CDR3 spans 16 amino acids. The DNA for the CDR3 is TGTGCCAGCAGCGTAGGGCGGGGGGGCTCCTACAATGAGCAGTTCTTC. Protein: CASSVGRGGSYNEQFF. Complete variable domain (other parts from reference TRBV9 and TRBJ2-1): DSGVTQTPKHLITATGQRVTLRCSPRSGDLSVYWYQQSLDQGLQFLIQYYNGEERAKGNILERFSAQQFPDLHSELNLSSLELGDSALYFCASSVGRGGSYNEQFFGPGTRLTVL.

The chain couples TRBV11-2 to TRBJ2-1, with 8 bases matching TRBD2. The CDR3 spans 17 residues. Germline values: CDR1 SGHAT, CDR2 FQNNGV. Germline trimming cut 1 base from V and 4 bases from J; bases unmatched to any gene: 9. The CDR3 sequence: CASSLVRGGRGYNEQFF. CDR3 sequence (DNA): TGTGCCAGCAGCTTAGTTCGGGGGGGACGAGGGTACAATGAGCAGTTCTTC.

This clone appeared a single time. The rearrangement uses TRBV5-1 and TRBJ1-1; no definite D call. The CDR3 spans 16 residues. Germline CDR1 reads SGHRS; CDR2 reads YFSETQ. V lost 4 bases to trimming and J lost 0 bases, with 16 bases between them. In nucleotides, the CDR3 is TGCGCCAGCAGCCCCTATTCAGGCGGGATGAACACTGAAGCTTTCTTT. Amino acid sequence: CASSPYSGGMNTEAFF.

The chain carries TRBV15 and TRBJ2-1, with D possibly matching TRBD1 (5 bases). Trimming cost V 0 bases and J 2 bases, with 11 bases left between them. Germline assignment: CDR1 LNHNV and CDR2 YYDKDF (reference sequence). This CDR3 has 16 residues. CDR3 sequence (DNA): TGTGCCACCAGCAGAGATACCCTCAGGGCCTACAATGAGCAGTTCTTC. Its protein product is CATSRDTLRAYNEQFF.

This clone was found once. The genes are TRBV2 and TRBJ2-3; the match to TRBD2 covers 11 bases. Per germline, CDR1 SNHLY and CDR2 FYNNEI. The CDR3 totals 16 residues. V was clipped by 2 bases and J by 5 bases; unmatched bases: 6. The CDR3 nucleotides are TGTGCCAGCAGTGAAAGGCTAGCGGGGGGCGGAGATACGCAGTATTTT. Its translation: CASSERLAGGGDTQYF.

V usage is TRBV5-4 and J usage is TRBJ2-7; weak D call: TRBD1 (5 bases). V lost 0 bases, J lost 6 bases, and 7 bases lay in between. This CDR3 has 12 amino acids. Germline lookup yields CDR1 SGHNT and CDR2 YYREEE (reference sequence). The CDR3 DNA is TGTGCCAGCAGCTTGGGGGGCGGCGAGCAGTACTTC. This gives the protein CASSLGGGEQYF.

This chain joins TRBV30 and TRBJ1-1; possible D gene TRBD1, 5 bases. V lost 0 bases to trimming and J lost 5 bases, with 13 bases between them. The length of the CDR3 is 14 residues. CDR1 GTSNPN and CDR2 SVGIG come from the germline V gene (reference sequence). The DNA of the CDR3 is TGTGCCTGGAGTGTGTCAGGGTACGGTACTGAAGCTTTCTTT. It specifies CAWSVSGYGTEAFF.

This clone is a singleton in its sample. CDR3 region: CASSFGGQGGETQYF. Written as DNA, the CDR3 is TGTGCCAGCAGCTTTGGCGGACAGGGTGGAGAGACCCAGTACTTC. The chain joins TRBV7-8 to TRBJ2-5; TRBD1 aligns across 8 bases. Unmatched junction bases numbered 7, after V lost 3 bases and J lost 4 bases. Per the germline V gene, CDR1 is SGHVS and CDR2 is FQNEAQ. The CDR3 runs 15 residues.

This chain links TRBV28 with TRBJ1-5, with D possibly matching TRBD1 (6 bases). Germline lookup yields CDR1 MDHEN and CDR2 SYDVKM. The CDR3 contains 17 residues. Trimming took 5 bases from V and 3 from J, leaving 20 bases between them. The CDR3 is CASSVPLDRHDNQPQHF. For the CDR3, the DNA is TGTGCCAGCAGTGTCCCTCTTGACAGGCATGACAATCAGCCCCAGCATTTT.

CDR3 sequence reads: CASSTSGTGNGYTF. In DNA, the CDR3 is TGTGCCAGCAGCACCTCCGGGACAGGGAATGGCTACACCTTC. This sequence joins TRBV9 and TRBJ1-2; 9 positions match TRBD1. Germline V gives CDR1 SGDLS, CDR2 YYNGEE. With 4 bases clipped from V and 6 bases from J, the junction kept 7 bases outside the gene matches. The CDR3 sequence is 14 residues long.

The gene calls are TRBV6-1 and TRBJ1-2; D perhaps matches TRBD1 (6 bases). Trimming took off 2 bases at V and 3 bases at J, with 10 bases between the two ends. This CDR3 has 14 amino acids. Germline V gives CDR1 MNHNS, CDR2 SASEGT. The CDR3 sequence: CASSEWGGDYGYTF. The CDR3 DNA sequence: TGTGCCAGCAGTGAATGGGGGGGCGACTATGGCTACACCTTC.

The rearrangement links TRBV5-5 to TRBJ1-3; maybe TRBD1 (6 bases). The V gene lost 4 bases and the J gene lost 2 bases, with 22 bases spanning the gap. Germline V CDR1 and CDR2: SGHKS, YYEKEE (reference sequence). CDR3 length: 18 residues. The CDR3 reads CASSPIFAQGFPGNTIYF. Here the CDR3 DNA reads TGTGCCAGCAGCCCTATTTTTGCACAGGGCTTTCCTGGAAACACCATATATTTT.

The chain has TRBV27 and TRBJ2-2; 7 bases are shared with TRBD1. Germline assignment: CDR1 MNHEY and CDR2 SMNVEV (reference sequence). The junction had 5 bases not matched to a gene; V was cut back by 2 bases and J by 2 bases. The CDR3 runs 16 residues. CDR3 coding DNA: TGTGCCAGCAGTTTAACGAGGGGGCTAAACACCGGGGAGCTGTTTTTT. Its protein product is CASSLTRGLNTGELFF.

The chain carries TRBV27 and TRBJ1-2; tentative D call: TRBD1 (6 bases). This CDR3 has 14 residues. The ends were cut back, 7 bases at V and 4 bases at J, with 16 bases in the middle. Germline values: CDR1 MNHEY, CDR2 SMNVEV (reference sequence). DNA of the CDR3: TGTGCCAGCATGACTCCGGGGGGCGGCTATGGCTACACCTTC. Its protein product is CASMTPGGGYGYTF.

This rearrangement joins TRBV9 to TRBJ2-7; D perhaps matches TRBD1 (5 bases). The CDR3 is 12 residues long. Germline CDR1 reads SGDLS; CDR2 reads YYNGEE. V gave up 5 bases and J gave up 5 bases, with 11 bases separating them. CDR3 protein: CASSPQGNEQYF. The CDR3 DNA follows: TGTGCCAGCAGTCCTCAGGGCAACGAGCAGTACTTC.

This chain joins TRBV4-3 and TRBJ2-2; D call uncertain. The CDR3 has 16 amino acids. Germline V gene sequence: CDR1 LGHNA, CDR2 YSLEER. V lost 0 bases and J lost 4, with 12 bases in between. CDR3 sequence reads: CASSQDQVEITGELFF. CDR3 coding DNA: TGCGCCAGCAGCCAAGACCAGGTTGAGATCACCGGGGAGCTGTTTTTT.

The chain recombines TRBV10-1 with TRBJ1-5; 8 nucleotides agree with TRBD1. Germline CDR1 WNHNN, CDR2 SYGVQD (reference sequence). V lost 4 bases and J lost 7; bases outside the gene matches: 9. The CDR3 runs 15 residues. The CDR3 is CASSVSQAGGQPQHF. The CDR3 bases are TGCGCCAGCAGTGTAAGTCAGGCAGGGGGCCAGCCCCAGCATTTT.

This clone has just one count. The CDR3 spells CASSGIWIGAHEQYF. Written as DNA, the CDR3 is TGTGCCAGCAGTGGCATTTGGATAGGGGCCCACGAGCAGTACTTC. The chain links TRBV2 to TRBJ2-7; D perhaps matches TRBD1 (5 bases). Germline-derived CDR1 and CDR2 are SNHLY and FYNNEI. The CDR3 has 15 amino acids. The germline V and J ends were trimmed by 4 bases and 5 bases, with 18 bases remaining between them.

The chain combines TRBV4-3 with TRBJ1-1; D is perhaps TRBD1 (5 bases). CDR3 size: 14 residues. V was cut by 0 bases and J by 11 bases, with 16 bases left in between. Germline V gives CDR1 LGHNA, CDR2 YSLEER. This CDR3 is CASSQDVIGAGAFF. CDR3 in DNA: TGCGCCAGCAGCCAAGACGTGATAGGGGCAGGGGCTTTCTTT.

This clone has a single count. The chain employs TRBV12-5 and TRBJ1-5; 8 nucleotides align to TRBD1. The CDR3 is made up of 14 amino acids. CDR1 LGHNT and CDR2 FRNRAP come from the germline V gene. V shed 9 bases, J shed 4 bases, and the junction held 8 bases outside the gene matches. This CDR3 is CARTKRDRNQPQHF. Written as DNA, the CDR3 is TGTGCTAGGACTAAAAGGGACAGGAATCAGCCCCAGCATTTT. The complete variable domain, with remaining parts taken from reference TRBV12-5 and TRBJ1-5, reads DARVTQTPRHKVTEMGQEVTMRCQPILGHNTVFWYRQTMMQGLELLAYFRNRAPLDDSGMPKDRFSAEMPDATLATLKIQPSEPRDSAVYFCARTKRDRNQPQHFGDGTRLSIL.

The gene calls are TRBV6-1 and TRBJ1-2; D gene unclear. V dropped 5 bases and J dropped 3 bases, with 10 bases sitting between them. The CDR3 contains 13 residues. The V gene's germline CDR1 is MNHNS and CDR2 SASEGT. CDR3 nucleotide sequence: TGTGCCAGCAGTCCTGACTGGGACTATGGCTACACCTTC. It is translated as CASSPDWDYGYTF.

In this sample, this clone turned up once. The rearrangement uses TRBV7-9 and TRBJ2-1; 7 positions match TRBD1. V lost 0 bases and J lost 5; bases outside the gene matches: 4. The CDR3 is 15 amino acids. Germline lookup yields CDR1 SEHNR and CDR2 FQNEAQ (reference sequence). DNA for the CDR3: TGTGCCAGCAGCTTAGCGAGGGGGCAACACAATGAGCAGTTCTTC. Translated: CASSLARGQHNEQFF.

The J gene is TRBJ1-1, the V gene TRBV9, with TRBD1 identical over 8 bases. The CDR3 contains 17 residues. V shed 0 bases and J 1 base; nucleotides not matched to a gene: 8. Germline loops: CDR1 SGDLS, CDR2 YYNGEE. DNA of the CDR3: TGTGCCAGCAGCGTAGTAGTGGAAGACAGGGGGAACACTGAAGCTTTCTTT. It encodes CASSVVVEDRGNTEAFF.

The chain uses TRBV4-2 and TRBJ2-7; possibly TRBD1 for D (5 bases). The germline V gene encodes CDR1 LGHNA and CDR2 YNFKEQ. V lost 1 base, J lost 6 bases, and 16 bases lay in between. The length of the CDR3 is 15 residues. This CDR3 reads CASSQGGFQGGEQYF. The CDR3 DNA reads as TGTGCCAGCAGCCAAGGCGGCTTCCAGGGCGGCGAGCAGTACTTC.